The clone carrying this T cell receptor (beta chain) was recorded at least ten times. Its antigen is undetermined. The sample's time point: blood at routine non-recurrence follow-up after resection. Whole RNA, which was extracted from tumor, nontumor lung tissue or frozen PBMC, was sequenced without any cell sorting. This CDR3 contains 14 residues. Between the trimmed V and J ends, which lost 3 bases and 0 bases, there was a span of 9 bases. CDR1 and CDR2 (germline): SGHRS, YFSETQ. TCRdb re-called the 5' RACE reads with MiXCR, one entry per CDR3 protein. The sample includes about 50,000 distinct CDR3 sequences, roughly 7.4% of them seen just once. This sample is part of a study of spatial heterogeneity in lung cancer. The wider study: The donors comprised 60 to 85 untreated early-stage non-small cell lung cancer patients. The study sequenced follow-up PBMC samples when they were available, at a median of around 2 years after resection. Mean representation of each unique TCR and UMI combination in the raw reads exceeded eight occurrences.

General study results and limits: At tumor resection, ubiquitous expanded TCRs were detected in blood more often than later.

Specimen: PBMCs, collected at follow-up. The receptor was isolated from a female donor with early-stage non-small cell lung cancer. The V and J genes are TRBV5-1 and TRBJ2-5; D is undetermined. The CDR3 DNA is TGCGCCAGCAGCTCAAGGACCAACCAAGAGACCCAGTACTTC. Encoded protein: CASSSRTNQETQYF.